Listed below are T cell receptor beta chains from one sample, sequenced in a study of blood T cells in healthy people across ages. TCRdb fed the 5' RACE reads into MiXCR, producing one record per CDR3 protein. This table has 550,000 to 800,000 distinct CDR3 sequences, approximately 30% appearing once. Sequencing input: blood. The receptor source for this set is a woman of 80 years or more in good health. CDR3s include the opening cysteine and the closing phenylalanine or tryptophan. D genes are given only for firm matches. For some rows the clone size is stated as once, few or many, or as a class when expanded; others skip it.

d_gene: TRBD2
abundance: NA
v_gene: TRBV5-1
j_gene: TRBJ2-5
CDR3aa: CASSLGGTSEETQYF
CDR3nt: TGCGCCAGCAGCTTGGGGGGGACTAGCGAGGAGACCCAGTACTTC

d_gene: NA
abundance: NA
v_gene: TRBV2
j_gene: TRBJ1-5
CDR3aa: CASSVYGTPNQPQHF
CDR3nt: TGTGCCAGCAGTGTATACGGGACCCCCAATCAGCCCCAGCATTTT

d_gene: NA
abundance: NA
v_gene: TRBV11-2
j_gene: TRBJ2-7
CDR3aa: CASSLGELEPGNF
CDR3nt: TGTGCCAGCAGCTTAGGGGAGCTAGAGCCGGGGAACTTC

d_gene: TRBD1
abundance: NA
v_gene: TRBV27
j_gene: TRBJ1-1
CDR3aa: CASSSRQGWRNTEAFF
CDR3nt: TGTGCCAGCAGTTCTAGACAGGGCTGGAGGAACACTGAAGCTTTCTTT

d_gene: TRBD1
abundance: many
v_gene: TRBV29-1
j_gene: TRBJ2-7
CDR3aa: CSVARQGPSYEQYF
CDR3nt: TGCAGCGTCGCTAGACAGGGGCCCTCCTACGAGCAGTACTTC

d_gene: TRBD1
abundance: few
v_gene: TRBV7-8
j_gene: TRBJ2-2
CDR3aa: CASSFGDRDTGELFF
CDR3nt: TGTGCCAGCAGCTTTGGGGACAGGGACACCGGGGAGCTGTTTTTT

d_gene: NA
abundance: NA
v_gene: TRBV5-1
j_gene: TRBJ1-6
CDR3aa: CASSYGDGNSPIHF
CDR3nt: TGCGCCAGCAGCTATGGGGACGGGAATTCACCCATCCACTTT

d_gene: NA
abundance: NA
v_gene: TRBV27
j_gene: TRBJ2-7
CDR3aa: CASSPQVAAYEQYF
CDR3nt: TGTGCCAGCAGTCCCCAAGTTGCAGCCTACGAGCAGTACTTC

d_gene: TRBD2
abundance: many
v_gene: TRBV20-1
j_gene: TRBJ2-3
CDR3aa: CSAITPKGTSGGGGDTQYF
CDR3nt: TGCAGTGCTATCACCCCTAAAGGGACTAGCGGGGGGGGCGGGGATACGCAGTATTTT

d_gene: NA
abundance: many
v_gene: TRBV11-2
j_gene: TRBJ2-1
CDR3aa: CASPPGGPTYNEQFF
CDR3nt: TGTGCCAGCCCCCCGGGGGGCCCGACCTACAATGAGCAGTTCTTC

d_gene: NA
abundance: many
v_gene: TRBV25-1
j_gene: TRBJ1-2
CDR3aa: CASRADGLNGYTF
CDR3nt: TGTGCCAGCAGGGCGGACGGATTGAATGGCTACACCTTC

d_gene: TRBD2
abundance: NA
v_gene: TRBV6-2/TRBV6-3
j_gene: TRBJ2-7
CDR3aa: CASTRTRTYEQYF
CDR3nt: TGTGCCAGCACCAGGACTAGAACCTACGAGCAGTACTTC

d_gene: NA
abundance: many
v_gene: TRBV30
j_gene: TRBJ2-5
CDR3aa: CAWKAFQETQYF
CDR3nt: TGTGCCTGGAAGGCCTTCCAAGAGACCCAGTACTTC

d_gene: TRBD1
abundance: NA
v_gene: TRBV6-6
j_gene: TRBJ2-3
CDR3aa: CASSQPDRGGTDTQYF
CDR3nt: TGTGCCAGCAGCCAACCCGACAGGGGAGGCACAGATACGCAGTATTTT

d_gene: NA
abundance: NA
v_gene: TRBV7-6
j_gene: TRBJ2-5
CDR3aa: CASSLATVEETQYF
CDR3nt: TGTGCCAGCAGCTTAGCGACGGTAGAGGAGACCCAGTACTTC

d_gene: NA
abundance: NA
v_gene: TRBV5-1
j_gene: TRBJ2-7
CDR3aa: CASSLGQGVGGEQYF
CDR3nt: TGCGCCAGCAGCTTGGGACAAGGCGTAGGGGGTGAGCAGTACTTC

d_gene: NA
abundance: few
v_gene: TRBV5-1
j_gene: TRBJ1-1
CDR3aa: CASSLAVKAAEAFF
CDR3nt: TGCGCCAGCAGCTTGGCCGTCAAGGCTGCTGAAGCTTTCTTT

d_gene: TRBD2
abundance: NA
v_gene: TRBV15
j_gene: TRBJ2-1
CDR3aa: CATSRDIRLAGSGAEQFF
CDR3nt: TGTGCCACCAGCAGAGATATAAGACTAGCGGGAAGTGGTGCTGAGCAGTTCTTC

d_gene: NA
abundance: NA
v_gene: TRBV7-3
j_gene: TRBJ2-3
CDR3aa: CASSGGAIDTQYF
CDR3nt: TGTGCCAGCAGCGGGGGGGCCATAGATACGCAGTATTTT

d_gene: TRBD1
abundance: many
v_gene: TRBV20-1
j_gene: TRBJ1-2
CDR3aa: CSARDQQGWGYTF
CDR3nt: TGCAGTGCTAGAGATCAACAGGGGTGGGGCTACACCTTC

d_gene: NA
abundance: many
v_gene: TRBV14
j_gene: TRBJ2-7
CDR3aa: CASSRGRYEQYF
CDR3nt: TGTGCCAGCAGCCGGGGGAGGTACGAGCAGTACTTC

d_gene: TRBD1
abundance: many
v_gene: TRBV5-1
j_gene: TRBJ2-5
CDR3aa: CASSLPGTGDQETQYF
CDR3nt: TGCGCCAGCAGCTTGCCGGGGACAGGGGACCAAGAGACCCAGTACTTC

d_gene: TRBD1
abundance: NA
v_gene: TRBV4-1
j_gene: TRBJ2-7
CDR3aa: CASSQDGQGSYYEQYF
CDR3nt: TGCGCCAGCAGCCAAGATGGACAGGGTAGTTATTACGAGCAGTACTTC

d_gene: NA
abundance: many
v_gene: TRBV2
j_gene: TRBJ2-7
CDR3aa: CASTKDSQGEQYF
CDR3nt: TGTGCCAGCACCAAGGACAGCCAGGGCGAGCAGTACTTC

d_gene: NA
abundance: many
v_gene: TRBV7-9
j_gene: TRBJ1-1
CDR3aa: CASSPGTEAFF
CDR3nt: TGTGCCAGCAGCCCAGGCACTGAAGCTTTCTTT

d_gene: TRBD1
abundance: NA
v_gene: TRBV27
j_gene: TRBJ2-7
CDR3aa: CASSSYGTGPYEQYF
CDR3nt: TGTGCCAGCAGTTCCTACGGGACAGGGCCCTACGAGCAGTACTTC

d_gene: NA
abundance: NA
v_gene: TRBV7-9
j_gene: TRBJ2-1
CDR3aa: CASSLESRGGNEQFF
CDR3nt: TGTGCCAGCAGCTTAGAGTCAAGGGGCGGGAATGAGCAGTTCTTC

d_gene: NA
abundance: many
v_gene: TRBV9
j_gene: TRBJ2-4
CDR3aa: CASSVGPGEDIQYF
CDR3nt: TGTGCCAGCAGCGTAGGGCCCGGGGAGGACATTCAGTACTTC

d_gene: NA
abundance: few
v_gene: TRBV25-1
j_gene: TRBJ1-4
CDR3aa: CASSRTGKLFF
CDR3nt: TGTGCCAGCAGCCGGACGGGGAAACTGTTTTTT

d_gene: TRBD1
abundance: many
v_gene: TRBV29-1
j_gene: TRBJ2-7
CDR3aa: CSVARDSSYEQYF
CDR3nt: TGCAGCGTCGCTCGGGACAGCTCCTACGAGCAGTACTTC

d_gene: TRBD1
abundance: NA
v_gene: TRBV9
j_gene: TRBJ2-5
CDR3aa: CASSPPTGLETQYF
CDR3nt: TGTGCCAGCAGCCCACCGACAGGGTTAGAGACCCAGTACTTC

d_gene: TRBD1
abundance: many
v_gene: TRBV12-3/TRBV12-4
j_gene: TRBJ1-1
CDR3aa: CASRSDRGRGSTEAFF
CDR3nt: TGTGCCAGCAGATCGGACAGGGGGCGGGGGAGCACTGAAGCTTTCTTT

d_gene: NA
abundance: NA
v_gene: TRBV2
j_gene: TRBJ1-2
CDR3aa: CASSELRSNYGYTF
CDR3nt: TGTGCCAGCAGTGAACTGAGATCGAACTATGGCTACACCTTC

d_gene: NA
abundance: NA
v_gene: TRBV20-1
j_gene: TRBJ1-4
CDR3aa: CSARADVNEKRFF
CDR3nt: TGCAGTGCTAGGGCAGACGTGAATGAAAAACGGTTTTTT

d_gene: NA
abundance: NA
v_gene: TRBV29-1
j_gene: TRBJ1-1
CDR3aa: CSTTRTEAFF
CDR3nt: TGCAGCACAACGCGGACTGAAGCTTTCTTT

d_gene: NA
abundance: NA
v_gene: TRBV9
j_gene: TRBJ2-5
CDR3aa: CASSTRGAEEETQYF
CDR3nt: TGTGCCAGCAGCACCCGGGGGGCGGAGGAAGAGACCCAGTACTTC

d_gene: TRBD1
abundance: many
v_gene: TRBV20-1
j_gene: TRBJ2-7
CDR3aa: CSARVGTGAYEQYF
CDR3nt: TGCAGTGCTAGAGTTGGGACAGGGGCATACGAGCAGTACTTC

d_gene: NA
abundance: many
v_gene: TRBV7-2
j_gene: TRBJ2-3
CDR3aa: CASSRSSGPGTDTQYF
CDR3nt: TGTGCCAGCAGCCGATCGTCTGGACCCGGCACGGATACGCAGTATTTT

d_gene: NA
abundance: NA
v_gene: TRBV11-2
j_gene: TRBJ1-6
CDR3aa: CASSRIQGKRSPLHF
CDR3nt: TGTGCCAGCAGCCGGATCCAGGGGAAAAGGTCACCCCTCCACTTT

d_gene: NA
abundance: many
v_gene: TRBV28
j_gene: TRBJ1-2
CDR3aa: CASSLAGREIYGYTF
CDR3nt: TGTGCCAGCAGTTTAGCGGGACGGGAGATCTATGGCTACACCTTC

d_gene: NA
abundance: many
v_gene: TRBV7-3
j_gene: TRBJ2-7
CDR3aa: CASSPDSDSPTYEQYF
CDR3nt: TGTGCCAGCAGTCCTGATAGCGACAGCCCTACCTACGAGCAGTACTTC

d_gene: TRBD2
abundance: NA
v_gene: TRBV6-1
j_gene: TRBJ2-7
CDR3aa: CASSESGGGSYEQYF
CDR3nt: TGTGCCAGCAGTGAATCGGGGGGAGGCTCCTACGAGCAGTACTTC

d_gene: NA
abundance: many
v_gene: TRBV20-1
j_gene: TRBJ2-3
CDR3aa: CSAETAGGNTDTQYF
CDR3nt: TGCAGTGCAGAAACGGCAGGGGGGAACACAGATACGCAGTATTTT

d_gene: NA
abundance: many
v_gene: TRBV10-3
j_gene: TRBJ2-1
CDR3aa: CAGGGPTYNEQFF
CDR3nt: TGTGCGGGGGGGGGGCCTACCTACAATGAGCAGTTCTTC

d_gene: NA
abundance: many
v_gene: TRBV3-1
j_gene: TRBJ2-1
CDR3aa: CASSLNSAVYNEQFF
CDR3nt: TGTGCCAGCAGCCTTAACTCGGCGGTCTACAATGAGCAGTTCTTC

d_gene: NA
abundance: NA
v_gene: TRBV5-6
j_gene: TRBJ1-6
CDR3aa: CASSLPPGSNSPLHF
CDR3nt: TGTGCCAGCAGTTTGCCGCCAGGGAGTAATTCGCCCCTCCACTTT

d_gene: NA
abundance: NA
v_gene: TRBV5-6
j_gene: TRBJ1-5
CDR3aa: CASSLDNQPQHF
CDR3nt: TGTGCCAGCAGCTTGGATAATCAGCCCCAGCATTTT

d_gene: NA
abundance: NA
v_gene: TRBV20-1
j_gene: TRBJ2-4
CDR3aa: CSAAQGVGDYGQYF
CDR3nt: TGCAGTGCTGCACAGGGTGTAGGGGACTACGGGCAGTACTTC

d_gene: NA
abundance: many
v_gene: TRBV7-9
j_gene: TRBJ2-5
CDR3aa: CASSLYVAETQYF
CDR3nt: TGTGCCAGCAGCTTATACGTTGCGGAGACCCAGTACTTC

d_gene: TRBD2
abundance: NA
v_gene: TRBV4-3
j_gene: TRBJ2-3
CDR3aa: CASSQVYTSGTSTDTQYF
CDR3nt: TGCGCCAGCAGCCAAGTGTATACTAGCGGGACGAGCACAGATACGCAGTATTTT

d_gene: TRBD2
abundance: few
v_gene: TRBV5-1
j_gene: TRBJ2-1
CDR3aa: CASSRRGAPVNEQFF
CDR3nt: TGCGCCAGCAGCAGGCGGGGGGCGCCCGTCAACGAGCAGTTCTTC

d_gene: NA
abundance: NA
v_gene: TRBV12-3/TRBV12-4
j_gene: TRBJ2-4
CDR3aa: CASSLEGRYSIQYF
CDR3nt: TGTGCCAGCAGTTTGGAGGGGAGGTATAGCATTCAGTACTTC

d_gene: NA
abundance: many
v_gene: TRBV9
j_gene: TRBJ1-2
CDR3aa: CASSVEAGKTYGYTF
CDR3nt: TGTGCCAGCAGCGTAGAAGCAGGGAAAACCTATGGCTACACCTTC

d_gene: TRBD1
abundance: many
v_gene: TRBV27
j_gene: TRBJ2-7
CDR3aa: CASRQTGGYEQYF
CDR3nt: TGTGCCAGCAGGCAGACAGGGGGCTACGAGCAGTACTTC

d_gene: NA
abundance: many
v_gene: TRBV27
j_gene: TRBJ2-7
CDR3aa: CASRNTYEQYF
CDR3nt: TGTGCCAGCAGGAACACCTACGAGCAGTACTTC